This T cell receptor (beta chain) is from a study of blood T cell repertoires in COVID-19. The protocol was immunoSEQ multiplex PCR, while the TCRdb copy is restricted to in-frame clones and leaves out a portion. The sample yields nearly 400,000 clones, around 92% seen once. Germline V gives CDR1 LGHDT, CDR2 YNNKEL (reference sequence). The length of the CDR3 is 14 residues. Trimming left V 1 base short and J 5 bases short, with 6 bases between. This receptor was identified in a woman aged 25-40 years who had recovered from COVID-19. The sequenced sample consisted of PBMCs or T cells enriched from blood (not recorded which). This chain connects TRBV3-1 (or the pseudogene TRBV3-2) to TRBJ1-6, with D uncertain. The CDR3 DNA follows: TGTGCCAGCAGCCAAGGAACAGATAATTCACCCCTCCACTTT. Residues: CASSQGTDNSPLHF.